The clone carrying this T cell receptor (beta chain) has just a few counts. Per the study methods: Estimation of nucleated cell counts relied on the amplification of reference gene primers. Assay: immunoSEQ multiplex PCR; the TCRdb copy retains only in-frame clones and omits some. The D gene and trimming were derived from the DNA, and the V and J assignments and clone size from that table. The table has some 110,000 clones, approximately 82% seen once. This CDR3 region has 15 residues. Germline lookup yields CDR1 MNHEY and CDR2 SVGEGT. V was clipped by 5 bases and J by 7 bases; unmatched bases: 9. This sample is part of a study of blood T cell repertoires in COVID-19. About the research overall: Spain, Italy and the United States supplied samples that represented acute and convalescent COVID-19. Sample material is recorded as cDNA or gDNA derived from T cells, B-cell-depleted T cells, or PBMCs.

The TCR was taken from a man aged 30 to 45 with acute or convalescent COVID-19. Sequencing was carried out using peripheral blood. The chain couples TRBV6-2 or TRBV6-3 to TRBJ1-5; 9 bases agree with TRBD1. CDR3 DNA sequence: TGTGCCAGCAGTCAAGGGGGGACAGGGTACCAGCCCCAGCATTTT. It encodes CASSQGGTGYQPQHF.